This T cell receptor (beta chain) was recorded in a study of cytomegalovirus exposure and HLA in healthy donors. PCR was performed using 60 Vbeta and 13 Jbeta primers. Sequenced by immunoSEQ multiplex PCR; TCRdb stores in-frame clones only, minus some. Among about 160,000 clones listed, approximately 80% were seen once. About this clone itself: Its target is not known.

General observations from the study: Researchers catalogued about 150 TCR beta chains as cytomegalovirus-associated. Serostatus for CMV was the only available immune exposure information.

The length of the CDR3 is 16 residues. Trimming at V came to 2 bases and at J to 1 base, leaving 5 bases not matched to a gene. Germline V CDR1 and CDR2: SGHAT, FQNNGV. The sequence came from a woman under 40 in good health and CMV-seropositive. V is TRBV11-2 and J is TRBJ2-1; 7 bases fit TRBD1. The specimen sequenced was PBMCs. The CDR3 is CASSLQGDPSYNEQFF. The CDR3 DNA is TGTGCCAGCAGCTTACAGGGGGACCCTTCCTACAATGAGCAGTTCTTC. Combining the CDR3 with reference TRBV11-2 and TRBJ2-1 gives the whole variable domain EAGVAQSPRYKIIEKRQSVAFWCNPISGHATLYWYQQILGQGPKLLIQFQNNGVVDDSQLPKDRFSAERLKGVDSTLKIQPAKLEDSAVYLCASSLQGDPSYNEQFFGPGTRLTVL.